This T cell receptor (beta chain) was captured in a study of blood T cell repertoires in COVID-19. For the study at large: Donors in the United States, Italy and Spain gave samples during acute or convalescent COVID-19.

In the original analysis: Reference gene primers were amplified, and this amplification served to estimate nucleated cell counts. Assay: immunoSEQ multiplex PCR; the TCRdb copy retains only in-frame clones and omits some. V, J and clone size are taken as reported in that table, and D and trimming were inferred from the DNA itself. The sample consists of some 230,000 clones, approximately 78% of them appearing once. Enrollment of patients from Seattle took place during active infection, with longitudinal follow-up. The J segment lost 3 bases and the V segment lost 4 bases, leaving 6 bases of the junction unmatched. The CDR3 has 16 residues. Germline V CDR1 and CDR2: LGHDT, YNNKEL (reference sequence).

The sample was peripheral blood. This chain uses TRBV3-1 (or the pseudogene TRBV3-2) with TRBJ2-1; TRBD2 aligns across 10 bases. The receptor was derived from a woman aged 80 or over with COVID-19, enrolled during active disease. Here the CDR3 DNA reads TGTGCCAGCAGCCCGAGAGCGGGAGGGAGCTACAATGAGCAGTTCTTC. Translation gives CASSPRAGGSYNEQFF.